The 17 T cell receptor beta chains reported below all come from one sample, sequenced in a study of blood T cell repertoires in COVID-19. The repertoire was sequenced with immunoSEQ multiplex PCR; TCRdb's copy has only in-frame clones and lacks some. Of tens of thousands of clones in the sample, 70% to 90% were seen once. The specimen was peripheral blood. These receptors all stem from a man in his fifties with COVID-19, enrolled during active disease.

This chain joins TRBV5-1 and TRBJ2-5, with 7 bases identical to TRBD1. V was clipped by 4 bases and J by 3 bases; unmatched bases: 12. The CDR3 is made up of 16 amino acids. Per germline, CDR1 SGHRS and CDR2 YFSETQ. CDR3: CASSVLILTGKETQYF. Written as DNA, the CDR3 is TGCGCCAGCAGCGTACTTATCTTGACAGGGAAAGAGACCCAGTACTTC.

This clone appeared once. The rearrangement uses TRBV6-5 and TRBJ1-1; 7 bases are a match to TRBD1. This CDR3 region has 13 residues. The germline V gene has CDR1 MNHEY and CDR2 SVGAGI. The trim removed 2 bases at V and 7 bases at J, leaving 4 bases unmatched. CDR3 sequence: CASSYGGQLEAFF. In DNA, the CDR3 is TGTGCCAGCAGTTACGGGGGACAGCTTGAAGCTTTCTTT.

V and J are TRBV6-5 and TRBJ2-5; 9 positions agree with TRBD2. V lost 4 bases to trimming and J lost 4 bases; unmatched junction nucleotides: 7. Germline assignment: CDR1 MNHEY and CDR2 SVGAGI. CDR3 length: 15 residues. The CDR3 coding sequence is TGTGCCAGCAGTTGGGGCGGCGGGGGGGTAGAGACCCAGTACTTC. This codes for CASSWGGGGVETQYF.

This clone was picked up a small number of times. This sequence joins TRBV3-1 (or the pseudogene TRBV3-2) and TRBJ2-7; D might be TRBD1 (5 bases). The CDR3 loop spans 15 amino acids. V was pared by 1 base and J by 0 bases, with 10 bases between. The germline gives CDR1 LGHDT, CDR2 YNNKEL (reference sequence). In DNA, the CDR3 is TGTGCCAGCAGCCAAGTTGGGGCAGACTCCTACGAGCAGTACTTC. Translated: CASSQVGADSYEQYF.

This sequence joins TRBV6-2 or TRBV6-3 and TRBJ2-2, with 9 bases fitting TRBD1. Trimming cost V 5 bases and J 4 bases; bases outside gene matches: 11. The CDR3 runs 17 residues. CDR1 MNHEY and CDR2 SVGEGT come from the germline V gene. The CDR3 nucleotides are TGTGCCAGCAGTCACCCCACCGGGACAGGGTCCACCGGGGAGCTGTTTTTT. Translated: CASSHPTGTGSTGELFF.

CDR3 sequence reads: CASSQVQGSGNTIYF. The CDR3 DNA reads TGCGCCAGCAGCCAAGTGCAGGGATCTGGAAACACCATATATTTT. The chain carries TRBV4-1 and TRBJ1-3; D is possibly TRBD1 (5 bases). Trimming removed 1 base from V and 1 base from J, with 8 bases in between. Germline V gene lookup returns CDR1 MGHRA and CDR2 YSYEKL. The length of the CDR3 is 15 residues.

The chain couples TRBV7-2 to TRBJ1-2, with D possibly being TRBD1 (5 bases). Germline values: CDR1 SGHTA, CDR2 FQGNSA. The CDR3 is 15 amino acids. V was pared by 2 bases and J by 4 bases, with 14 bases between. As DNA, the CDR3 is TGTGCCAGCAGCTTAACCCGACAGCGGGGCTATGGCTACACCTTC. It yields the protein CASSLTRQRGYGYTF.

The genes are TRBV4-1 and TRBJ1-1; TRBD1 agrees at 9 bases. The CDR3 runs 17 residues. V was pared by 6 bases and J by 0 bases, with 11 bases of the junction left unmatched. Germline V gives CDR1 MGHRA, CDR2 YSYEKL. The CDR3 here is CASRQQGAYLVNTEAFF. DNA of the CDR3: TGCGCCAGCAGACAACAGGGGGCGTATCTAGTGAACACTGAAGCTTTCTTT.

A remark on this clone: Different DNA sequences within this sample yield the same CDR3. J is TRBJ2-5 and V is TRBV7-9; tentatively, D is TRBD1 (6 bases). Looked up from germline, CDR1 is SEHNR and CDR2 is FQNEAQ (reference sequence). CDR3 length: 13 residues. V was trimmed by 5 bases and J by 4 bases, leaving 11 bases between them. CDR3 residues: CASSPQGRETQYF. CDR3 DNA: TGTGCCAGCAGCCCCCAGGGGAGAGAGACCCAGTACTTC.

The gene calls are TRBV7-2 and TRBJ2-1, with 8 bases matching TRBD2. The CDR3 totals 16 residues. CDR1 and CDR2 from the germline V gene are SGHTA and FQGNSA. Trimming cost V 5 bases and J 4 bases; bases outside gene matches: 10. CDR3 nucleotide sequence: TGTGCCAGCAGCGCCTTGGGCGGGGGGCTATACAATGAGCAGTTCTTC. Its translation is CASSALGGGLYNEQFF.

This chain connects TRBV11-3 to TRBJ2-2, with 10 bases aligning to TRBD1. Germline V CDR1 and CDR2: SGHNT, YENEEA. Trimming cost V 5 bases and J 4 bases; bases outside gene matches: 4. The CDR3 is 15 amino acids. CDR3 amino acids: CASSKGQGTTGELFF. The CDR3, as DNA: TGTGCCAGCAGCAAGGGACAGGGGACCACCGGGGAGCTGTTTTTT.

Here the CDR3 DNA reads TGTGCCAGCAGCCCCGGTAGGGGCACCGGGGAGCTGTTTTTT. It is translated as CASSPGRGTGELFF. V and J are TRBV7-9 and TRBJ2-2, with a possible D match to TRBD1 (5 bases). The CDR3 loop spans 14 amino acids. Trimming pared 5 bases from V and 4 bases from J, leaving 11 bases between. Per the germline V gene, CDR1 is SEHNR and CDR2 is FQNEAQ (reference sequence).

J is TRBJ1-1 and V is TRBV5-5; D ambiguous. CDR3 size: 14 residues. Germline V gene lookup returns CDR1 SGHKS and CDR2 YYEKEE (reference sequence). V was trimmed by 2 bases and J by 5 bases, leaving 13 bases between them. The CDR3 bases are TGTGCCAGCAGCTTCTCTTGGGCAGGAACTGAAGCTTTCTTT. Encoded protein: CASSFSWAGTEAFF. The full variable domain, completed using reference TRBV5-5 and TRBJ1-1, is DAGVTQSPTHLIKTRGQQVTLRCSPISGHKSVSWYQQVLGQGPQFIFQYYEKEERGRGNFPDRFSARQFPNYSSELNVNALLLGDSALYLCASSFSWAGTEAFFGQGTRLTVV.

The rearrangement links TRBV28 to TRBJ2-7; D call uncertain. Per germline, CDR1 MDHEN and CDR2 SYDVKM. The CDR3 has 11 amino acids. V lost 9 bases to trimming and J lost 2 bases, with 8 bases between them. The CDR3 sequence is CASRSTYEQYF. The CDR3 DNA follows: TGTGCCAGTCGGTCAACCTACGAGCAGTACTTC. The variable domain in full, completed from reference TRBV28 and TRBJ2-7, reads DVKVTQSSRYLVKRTGEKVFLECVQDMDHENMFWYRQDPGLGLRLIYFSYDVKMKEKGDIPEGYSVSREKKERFSLILESASTNQTSMYLCASRSTYEQYFGPGTRLTVT.

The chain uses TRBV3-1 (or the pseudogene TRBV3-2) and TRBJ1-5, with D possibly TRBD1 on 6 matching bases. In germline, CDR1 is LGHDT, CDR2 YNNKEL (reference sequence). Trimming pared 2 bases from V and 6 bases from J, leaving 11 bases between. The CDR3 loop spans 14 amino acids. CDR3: CASSQTGYGQPQHF. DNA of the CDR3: TGTGCCAGCAGCCAAACAGGGTATGGTCAGCCCCAGCATTTT.

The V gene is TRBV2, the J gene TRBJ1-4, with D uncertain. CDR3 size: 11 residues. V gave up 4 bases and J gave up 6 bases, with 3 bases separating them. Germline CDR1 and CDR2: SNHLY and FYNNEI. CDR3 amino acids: CASSAYEKLFF. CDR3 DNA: TGTGCCAGCAGTGCCTATGAAAAACTGTTTTTT.

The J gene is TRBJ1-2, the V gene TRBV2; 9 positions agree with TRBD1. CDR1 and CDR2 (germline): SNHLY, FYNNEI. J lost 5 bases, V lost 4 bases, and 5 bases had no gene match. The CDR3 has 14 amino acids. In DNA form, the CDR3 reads TGTGCCAGCAGTGTAGACAGGGGGGGATATGGCTACACCTTC. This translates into CASSVDRGGYGYTF. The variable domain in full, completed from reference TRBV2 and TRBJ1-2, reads EPEVTQTPSHQVTQMGQEVILRCVPISNHLYFYWYRQILGQKVEFLVSFYNNEISEKSEIFDDQFSVERPDGSNFTLKIRSTKLEDSAMYFCASSVDRGGYGYTFGSGTRLTVV.